These 8 T cell receptor beta chains originate from one sample sequenced in a study of T cell responses to AZD1222 COVID-19 vaccine. TCRdb's table, derived via immunoSEQ multiplex PCR, lists solely in-frame clones and lacks some. The data contain 95,000 to 110,000 clones, 89% of them seen just once; the ten biggest clones take up roughly a sixth. The sample here was peripheral blood, taken on day 0 of AZD1222 vaccination. These receptors originate from an adult in good health.

This clone was seen once. The rearrangement uses TRBV7-9 and TRBJ1-1, with D perhaps matching TRBD1 (5 bases). Trimming shortened V by 5 bases and J by 11 bases, and 15 bases separated the two germline ends. From germline, CDR1 is SEHNR and CDR2 FQNEAQ (reference sequence). This CDR3 comprises 12 residues. Here the CDR3 DNA reads TGTGCCAGCAGCAAACAGGAATTGATTGCTTTCTTT. It codes for CASSKQELIAFF. The variable domain in full, with the rest retrieved from reference TRBV7-9 and TRBJ1-1, is DTGVSQNPRHKITKRGQNVTFRCDPISEHNRLYWYRQTLGQGPEFLTYFQNEAQLEKSRLLSDRFSAERPKGSFSTLEIQRTEQGDSAMYLCASSKQELIAFFGQGTRLTVV.

This chain uses TRBV29-1 with TRBJ1-3; no reliable D call. The ends were cut back, 5 bases at V and 1 base at J, with 24 bases in the middle. Germline CDR1 SQVTM, CDR2 ANQGSEA. The CDR3 sequence is 18 residues long. This CDR3 reads CSVRDSGNAGGSGNTIYF. The CDR3 DNA follows: TGCAGCGTTCGGGATTCAGGAAATGCGGGAGGTTCTGGAAACACCATATATTTT.

In its sample, this clone was seen once. This chain joins TRBV6-5 and TRBJ2-1; D tentatively reads TRBD1 or TRBD2 (5 bases each). Germline V gene data show CDR1 as MNHEY and CDR2 as SVGAGI. Trimming stripped 0 bases from V and 0 bases from J, with 9 bases between. This CDR3 comprises 16 residues. As DNA, the CDR3 is TGTGCCAGCAGTTACTCTGGGGGAAGCTCCTACAATGAGCAGTTCTTC. Translating gives CASSYSGGSSYNEQFF.

This chain links TRBV7-2 with TRBJ2-3, with D possibly being TRBD2 (6 bases). The CDR3 extends over 15 amino acids. In germline, CDR1 is SGHTA, CDR2 FQGNSA. Trimming cost V 3 bases and J 7 bases, with 17 bases left between them. Here the CDR3 DNA reads TGTGCCAGCAGCTTCCCGGGACTTTCCGTTTATACGCAGTATTTT. Its protein product is CASSFPGLSVYTQYF. Together with reference TRBV7-2 and TRBJ2-3, the CDR3 gives the full variable domain: GAGVSQSPSNKVTEKGKDVELRCDPISGHTALYWYRQSLGQGLEFLIYFQGNSAPDKSGLPSDRFSAERTGGSVSTLTIQRTQQEDSAVYLCASSFPGLSVYTQYFGPGTRLTVL.

V gene TRBV4-2 combines with J gene TRBJ1-2, with a possible D match to TRBD1 (6 bases). The CDR3 is 14 residues long. Germline CDR1 LGHNA, CDR2 YNFKEQ. The V and J ends lost 3 bases and 7 bases respectively, with 15 bases between them. The CDR3 region is CASSQNRVDAGYTF. In nucleotides, the CDR3 is TGTGCCAGCAGCCAGAACAGGGTGGACGCTGGCTACACCTTC.

The chain carries TRBV15 and TRBJ2-1; possibly TRBD1 for D (5 bases). This CDR3 is 13 amino acids long. Germline CDR1 reads LNHNV; CDR2 reads YYDKDF (reference sequence). V was trimmed by 3 bases and J by 12 bases, leaving 15 bases between them. The DNA of the CDR3 is TGTGCCACCAGCAGGGACACCACGAGTGGGCAGTTCTTC. Its translation: CATSRDTTSGQFF.

CDR3 in amino acids: CASRQTTNEKLFF. The CDR3 nucleotides are TGTGCCAGCAGACAGACAACTAATGAAAAACTGTTTTTT. The gene calls are TRBV25-1 and TRBJ1-4; D remains ambiguous. Deletions cut 6 bases from V and 0 bases from J, with 5 bases between. From germline, CDR1 is MGHDK and CDR2 SYGVNS. CDR3 length equals 13 residues.

In this sample, this clone turned up once. J is TRBJ2-3 and V is TRBV3-1 (or the pseudogene TRBV3-2), with unresolved D. The CDR3 runs 12 residues. CDR1 and CDR2 (germline): LGHDT, YNNKEL (reference sequence). Trimming took 1 base from V and 5 from J, leaving 4 bases between them. The CDR3 DNA reads as TGTGCCAGCAGCCAAGTAGTAGATACGCAGTATTTT. Its protein product is CASSQVVDTQYF.